The clone carrying this TCR beta chain was seen just once. Its antigen is undetermined. The donors belonged to the roughly 110-subject validation cohort, separate from the approximately 700-subject first cohort. These data are taken from a study of cytomegalovirus exposure and HLA in healthy donors. Across the whole study: Later, an analysis reported that the 120 or so validation repertoires had used the same platform as the approximately 680 first-cohort repertoires.

General study results and limits: Most sequenced TCRs were rare (though some public TCRs occurred in many donors). Among TCR beta chains, those listed as cytomegalovirus-associated numbered around 160.

V lost 7 bases and J lost 7; bases outside the gene matches: 11. This CDR3 comprises 15 residues. The V gene's germline CDR1 is LNHDA and CDR2 SQIVND (reference sequence). The repertoire was sequenced with immunoSEQ multiplex PCR; TCRdb's copy has only in-frame clones and lacks some. In the table there are 50,000 to 65,000 clones, over 90% of which are singletons. This receptor was identified in a woman under 30 in good health and CMV-seropositive. The chain combines TRBV19 with TRBJ1-4; 8 nucleotides align to TRBD1. Sequencing was performed on PBMCs. CDR3 region: CASNQNQGAFEKLFF. CDR3 nucleotides: TGTGCCAGTAACCAAAACCAGGGGGCCTTTGAAAAACTGTTTTTT.